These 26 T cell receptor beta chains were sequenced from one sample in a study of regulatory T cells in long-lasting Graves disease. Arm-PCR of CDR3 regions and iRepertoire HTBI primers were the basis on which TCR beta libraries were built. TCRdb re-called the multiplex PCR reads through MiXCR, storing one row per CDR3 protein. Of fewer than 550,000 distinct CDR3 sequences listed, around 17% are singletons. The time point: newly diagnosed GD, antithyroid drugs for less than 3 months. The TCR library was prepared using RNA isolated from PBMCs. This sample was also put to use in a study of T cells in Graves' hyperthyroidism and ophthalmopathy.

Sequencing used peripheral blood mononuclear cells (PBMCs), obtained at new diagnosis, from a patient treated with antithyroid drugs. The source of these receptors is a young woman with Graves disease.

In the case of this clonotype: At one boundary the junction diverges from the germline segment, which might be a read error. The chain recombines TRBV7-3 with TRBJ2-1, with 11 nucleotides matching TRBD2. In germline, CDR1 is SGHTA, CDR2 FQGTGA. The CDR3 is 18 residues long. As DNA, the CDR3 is TGTGCCAGCAGCTTAAAAGCTCTAGGGCTAGCGGGAGGCCATGAGCAGTCCTTC. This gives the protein CASSLKALGLAGGHEQSF. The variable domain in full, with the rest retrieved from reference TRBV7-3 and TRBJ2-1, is GAGVSQTPSNKVTEKGKYVELRCDPISGHTALYWYRQSLGQGPEFLIYFQGTGAADDSGLPNDRFFAVRPEGSVSTLKIQRTERGDSAVYLCASSLKALGLAGGHEQSFGPGTRLTVL.

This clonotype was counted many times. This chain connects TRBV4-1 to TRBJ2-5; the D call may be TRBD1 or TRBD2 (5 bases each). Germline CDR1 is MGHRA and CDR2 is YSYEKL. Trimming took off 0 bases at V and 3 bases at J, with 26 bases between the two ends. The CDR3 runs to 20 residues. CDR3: CASSQDRIYKPGPRKETQYF. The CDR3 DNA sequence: TGCGCCAGCAGCCAAGACCGGATTTACAAACCGGGACCTAGGAAAGAGACCCAGTACTTC.

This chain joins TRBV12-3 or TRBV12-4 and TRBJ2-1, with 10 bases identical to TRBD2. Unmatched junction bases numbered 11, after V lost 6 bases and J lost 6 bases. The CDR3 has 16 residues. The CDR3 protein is CASRQASGRLSNEQFF. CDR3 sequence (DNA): TGTGCCAGCAGACAAGCTAGCGGGAGATTGAGCAATGAGCAGTTCTTC.

The CDR3 sequence: CASSLEVRGEETQYF. CDR3 coding DNA: TGCGCCAGCAGCTTGGAGGTTCGAGGGGAAGAGACCCAGTACTTC. This rearrangement joins TRBV5-1 to TRBJ2-5; either TRBD1 or TRBD2 may fit D (5 bases each). V dropped 0 bases and J dropped 3 bases, with 12 bases sitting between them. The CDR3 has 15 residues. In germline, CDR1 is SGHRS, CDR2 YFSETQ.

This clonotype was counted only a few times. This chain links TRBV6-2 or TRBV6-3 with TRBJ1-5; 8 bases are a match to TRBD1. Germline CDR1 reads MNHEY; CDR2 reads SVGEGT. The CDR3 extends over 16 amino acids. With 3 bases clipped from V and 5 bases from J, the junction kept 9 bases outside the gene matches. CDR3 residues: CASSYNPGGAYQPQHF. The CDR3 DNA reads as TGTGCCAGCAGTTATAACCCAGGGGGCGCCTATCAGCCCCAGCATTTT.

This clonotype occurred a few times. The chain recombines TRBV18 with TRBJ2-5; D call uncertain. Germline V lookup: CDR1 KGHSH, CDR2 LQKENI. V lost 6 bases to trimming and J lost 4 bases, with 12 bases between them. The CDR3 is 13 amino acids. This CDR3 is CASSQQDGETQYF. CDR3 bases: TGTGCCAGCTCGCAACAAGATGGAGAGACCCAGTACTTC.

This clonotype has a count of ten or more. The CDR3 coding sequence is TGTGCCAGCAGTTTACGACGGAGCCTCAGGGACAGGGGAATTGGGATCAGTCAGCCCCAGCATTTT. The encoded protein is CASSLRRSLRDRGIGISQPQHF. The J gene is TRBJ1-5, the V gene TRBV28, with 10 bases aligning to TRBD1. The CDR3 covers 22 residues. The ends lost 2 bases at V and 6 bases at J; junction bases unmatched: 25. Germline CDR1 MDHEN, CDR2 SYDVKM. The variable domain in full, with the rest retrieved from reference TRBV28 and TRBJ1-5, is DVKVTQSSRYLVKRTGEKVFLECVQDMDHENMFWYRQDPGLGLRLIYFSYDVKMKEKGDIPEGYSVSREKKERFSLILESASTNQTSMYLCASSLRRSLRDRGIGISQPQHFGDGTRLSIL.

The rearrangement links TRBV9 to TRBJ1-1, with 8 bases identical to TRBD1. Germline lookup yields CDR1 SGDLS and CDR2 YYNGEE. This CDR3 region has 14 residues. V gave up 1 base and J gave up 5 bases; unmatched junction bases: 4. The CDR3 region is CASSVQGAGTEAFF. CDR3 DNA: TGTGCCAGCAGCGTACAGGGGGCAGGAACTGAAGCTTTCTTT.

CDR3 region: CASSSGQGESGELFF. In DNA, the CDR3 is TGTGCCAGCAGTTCGGGACAGGGGGAATCCGGGGAGCTGTTTTTT. V is TRBV5-4 and J is TRBJ2-2, with 11 bases that match TRBD1. Germline trimming cut 5 bases from V and 6 bases from J; bases unmatched to any gene: 6. The CDR3 contains 15 residues. From germline, CDR1 is SGHNT and CDR2 YYREEE (reference sequence).

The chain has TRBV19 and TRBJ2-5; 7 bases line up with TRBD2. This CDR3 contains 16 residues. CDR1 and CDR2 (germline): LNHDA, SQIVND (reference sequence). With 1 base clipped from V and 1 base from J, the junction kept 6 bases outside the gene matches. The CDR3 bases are TGTGCCAGTAGTATAGTTGCTAGCGGCCTCCAAGAGACCCAGTACTTC. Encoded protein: CASSIVASGLQETQYF.

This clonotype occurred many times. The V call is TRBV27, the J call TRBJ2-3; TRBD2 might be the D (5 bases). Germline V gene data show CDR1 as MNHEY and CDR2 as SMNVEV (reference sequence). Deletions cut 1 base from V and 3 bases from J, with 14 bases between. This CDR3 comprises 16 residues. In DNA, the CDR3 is TGTGCCAGCAGTTTATGGGCGGGCCGCGGTACAGATACGCAGTATTTT. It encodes CASSLWAGRGTDTQYF.

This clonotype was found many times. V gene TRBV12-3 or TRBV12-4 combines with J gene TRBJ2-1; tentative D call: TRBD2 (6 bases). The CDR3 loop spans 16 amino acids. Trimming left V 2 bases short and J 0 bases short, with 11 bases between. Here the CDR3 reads CASSLPRGISYNEQFF. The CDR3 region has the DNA TGTGCCAGCAGTTTACCTCGCGGGATCTCCTACAATGAGCAGTTCTTC.

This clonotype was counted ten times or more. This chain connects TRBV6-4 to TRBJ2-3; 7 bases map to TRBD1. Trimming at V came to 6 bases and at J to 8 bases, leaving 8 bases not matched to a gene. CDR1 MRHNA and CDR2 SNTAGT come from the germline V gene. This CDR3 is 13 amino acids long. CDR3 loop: CASSPGQVGTQYF. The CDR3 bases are TGTGCCAGCAGCCCTGGACAGGTCGGTACGCAGTATTTT.

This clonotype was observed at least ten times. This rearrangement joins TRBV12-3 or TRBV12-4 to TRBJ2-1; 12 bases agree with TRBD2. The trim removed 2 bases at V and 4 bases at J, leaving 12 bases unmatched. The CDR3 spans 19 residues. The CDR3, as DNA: TGTGCCAGCAGTTTATTCTGGGGGACTAGCGGGCCGCGGTACAATGAGCAGTTCTTC. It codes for CASSLFWGTSGPRYNEQFF.

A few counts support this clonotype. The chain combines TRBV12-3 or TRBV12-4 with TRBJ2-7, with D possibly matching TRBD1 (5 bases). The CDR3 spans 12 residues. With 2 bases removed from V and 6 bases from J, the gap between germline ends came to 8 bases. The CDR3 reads CASSLSRVEQYF. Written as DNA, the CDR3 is TGTGCCAGCAGTTTAAGCAGGGTCGAGCAGTACTTC.

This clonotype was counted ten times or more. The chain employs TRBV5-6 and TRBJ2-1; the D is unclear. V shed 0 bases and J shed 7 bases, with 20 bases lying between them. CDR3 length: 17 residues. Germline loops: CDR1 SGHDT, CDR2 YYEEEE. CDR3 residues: CASSLGYGHKASNEQFF. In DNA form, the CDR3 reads TGTGCCAGCAGCTTGGGTTACGGGCATAAGGCTTCGAATGAGCAGTTCTTC.

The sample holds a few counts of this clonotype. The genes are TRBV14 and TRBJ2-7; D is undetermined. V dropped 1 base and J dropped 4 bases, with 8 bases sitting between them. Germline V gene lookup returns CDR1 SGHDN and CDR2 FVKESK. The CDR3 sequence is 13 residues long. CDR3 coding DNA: TGTGCCAGCAGCCAAGGGATTCTGTACGAGCAGTACTTC. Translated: CASSQGILYEQYF.

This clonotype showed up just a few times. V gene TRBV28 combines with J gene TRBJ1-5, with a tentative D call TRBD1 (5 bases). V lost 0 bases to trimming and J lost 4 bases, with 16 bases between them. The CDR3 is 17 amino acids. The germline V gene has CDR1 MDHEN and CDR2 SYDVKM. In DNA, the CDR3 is TGTGCCAGCAGTTTATGGGGTACGGGACCCGGAAATCAGCCCCAGCATTTT. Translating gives CASSLWGTGPGNQPQHF.

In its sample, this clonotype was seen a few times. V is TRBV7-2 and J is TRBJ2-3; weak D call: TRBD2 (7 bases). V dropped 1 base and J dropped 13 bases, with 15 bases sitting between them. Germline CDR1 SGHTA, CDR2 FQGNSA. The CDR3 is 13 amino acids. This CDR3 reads CASSLGSAGDKYF. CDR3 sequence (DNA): TGTGCCAGCAGCTTAGGTTCGGCGGGGGACAAGTATTTT.

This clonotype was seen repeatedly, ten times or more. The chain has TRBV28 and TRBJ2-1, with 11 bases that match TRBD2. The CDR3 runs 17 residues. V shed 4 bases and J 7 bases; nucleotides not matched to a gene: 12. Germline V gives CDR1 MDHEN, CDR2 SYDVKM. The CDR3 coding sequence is TGTGCCAGCAGTTCCCTCTACACTAGCGGGAGTAGGAATGAGCAGTTCTTC. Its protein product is CASSSLYTSGSRNEQFF.

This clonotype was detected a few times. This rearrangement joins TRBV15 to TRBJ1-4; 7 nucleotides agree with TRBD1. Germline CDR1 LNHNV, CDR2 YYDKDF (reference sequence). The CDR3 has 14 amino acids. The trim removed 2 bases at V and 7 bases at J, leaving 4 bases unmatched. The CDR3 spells CATSRKGAGEKLFF. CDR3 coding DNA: TGTGCCACCAGCAGAAAGGGGGCGGGTGAAAAACTGTTTTTT.

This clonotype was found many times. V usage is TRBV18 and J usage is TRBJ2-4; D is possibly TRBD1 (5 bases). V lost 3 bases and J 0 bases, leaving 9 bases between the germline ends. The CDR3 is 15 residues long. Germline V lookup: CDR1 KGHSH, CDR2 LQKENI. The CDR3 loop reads CASSPQGLAKNIQYF. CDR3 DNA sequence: TGTGCCAGCTCACCCCAGGGCCTAGCCAAAAACATTCAGTACTTC.

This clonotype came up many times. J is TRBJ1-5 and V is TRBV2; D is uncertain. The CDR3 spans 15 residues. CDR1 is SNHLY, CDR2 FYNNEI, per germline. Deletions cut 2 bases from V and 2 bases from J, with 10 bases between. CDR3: CASSENTIGNQPQHF. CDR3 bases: TGTGCCAGCAGTGAAAACACAATTGGCAATCAGCCCCAGCATTTT.

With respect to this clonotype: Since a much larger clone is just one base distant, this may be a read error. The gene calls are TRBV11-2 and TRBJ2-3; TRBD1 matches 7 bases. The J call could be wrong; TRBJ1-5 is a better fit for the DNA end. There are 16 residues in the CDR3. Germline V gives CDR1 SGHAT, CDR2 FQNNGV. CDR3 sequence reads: CASSPRQGWVTDTQHF. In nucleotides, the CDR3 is TGTGCCAGCAGTCCTAGACAGGGATGGGTCACAGATACGCAGCATTTT.

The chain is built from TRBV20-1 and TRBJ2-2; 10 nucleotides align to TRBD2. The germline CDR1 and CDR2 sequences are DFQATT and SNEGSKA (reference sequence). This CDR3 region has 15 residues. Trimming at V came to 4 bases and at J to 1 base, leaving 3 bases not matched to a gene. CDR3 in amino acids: CSATPSGRNTGELFF. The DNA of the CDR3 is TGCAGTGCTACGCCTAGCGGGAGGAACACCGGGGAGCTGTTTTTT.

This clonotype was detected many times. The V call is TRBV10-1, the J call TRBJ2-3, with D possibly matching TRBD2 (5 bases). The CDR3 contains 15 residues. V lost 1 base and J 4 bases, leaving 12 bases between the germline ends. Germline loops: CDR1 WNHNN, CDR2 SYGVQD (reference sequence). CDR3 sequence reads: CASSEFNGNSDTQYF. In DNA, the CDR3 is TGCGCCAGCAGTGAGTTTAACGGGAATTCAGATACGCAGTATTTT.